These T cell receptor beta chains were read from a single sample in a study of cytotoxic CD8 clonotypes in ibrutinib-treated CLL. Libraries were prepared by immunoSEQ multiplex PCR; TCRdb keeps only in-frame clonotypes and omits some of them. The data contain about 140,000 clones, around 82% of them singletons. This material consisted of PBMCs, taken after 36 months of ibrutinib treatment. All receptors come from a human donor with chronic lymphocytic leukemia. The CDR3 runs from the conserved cysteine through the conserved F or W. The D gene is left open where the match is weak. Size is stated for part of the rows, as once, few or many counts, or as a class when the clone is expanded.

>TRBJ2-1|-|-|TRBV4-2
CASSQGSGALYNEQFF
TGTGCCAGCAGCCAAGGCTCGGGGGCCCTTTACAATGAGCAGTTCTTC
>TRBJ2-5|once|-|TRBV28
CATFEETQYF
TGTGCCACTTTCGAAGAGACCCAGTACTTC
>TRBJ2-7|-|TRBD1|TRBV29-1
CSVEGQGVYEQYF
TGCAGCGTTGAAGGACAGGGGGTCTACGAGCAGTACTTC
>TRBJ1-2|-|-|TRBV28
CASSSSSVLPYGYTF
TGTGCCAGCAGTAGCTCCTCCGTGCTGCCCTATGGCTACACCTTC
>TRBJ1-2|-|TRBD1|TRBV6-5
CASSYSTQTDRAGYTF
TGTGCCAGCAGTTACTCAACCCAAACCGACAGGGCAGGCTACACCTTC
>TRBJ2-7|-|TRBD2|TRBV11-2
CASSSGLAGTEQYF
TGTGCCAGCAGCTCGGGACTAGCGGGAACCGAGCAGTACTTC
>TRBJ1-3|-|TRBD1|TRBV4-2
CASSHLDRVPGNTIYF
TGTGCCAGCAGCCACCTGGACAGGGTCCCTGGAAACACCATATATTTT
>TRBJ2-1|-|-|TRBV5-8
CASSLPLAHYYNEQFF
TGTGCCAGCAGCTTGCCCCTAGCGCACTACTACAATGAGCAGTTCTTC
>TRBJ2-7|-|-|TRBV5-1
CASSLAQAGSSYEQYF
TGCGCCAGCAGCTTGGCCCAGGCAGGGAGCTCCTACGAGCAGTACTTC
>TRBJ2-7|-|TRBD1|TRBV27
CASSFRSMGTGGHEQYF
TGTGCCAGCAGTTTTCGTAGTATGGGGACAGGGGGCCACGAGCAGTACTTC
>TRBJ1-1|-|-|TRBV5-6
CASSYRQSLNTEAFF
TGTGCCAGCAGCTACCGACAGAGCCTGAACACTGAAGCTTTCTTT
>TRBJ2-3|-|-|TRBV23-1
CATSRGASTDTQYF
TGCGCCACCTCCCGGGGTGCAAGCACAGATACGCAGTATTTT
>TRBJ2-3|-|-|TRBV2
CASRRGSTDTQYF
TGTGCCAGCCGCCGCGGGAGCACAGATACGCAGTATTTT
>TRBJ2-2|few|-|TRBV2
CASSLGTHNTGELFF
TGTGCCAGCAGCTTAGGGACTCATAACACCGGGGAGCTGTTTTTT
>TRBJ2-1|-|TRBD2|TRBV4-2
CASSRSPREGDHNEQFF
TGTGCCAGCAGCCGCAGTCCTCGGGAGGGAGACCACAATGAGCAGTTCTTC
>TRBJ2-5|-|-|TRBV11-2
CASSLTSRKETQYF
TGTGCCAGCAGCTTGACTAGTAGGAAAGAGACCCAGTACTTC
>TRBJ2-1|-|TRBD2|TRBV27
CASSPAGTSGRNEQFF
TGTGCCAGCAGCCCCGCCGGGACTAGCGGGAGGAATGAGCAGTTCTTC
>TRBJ2-1|few|-|TRBV27
CASSPRRAYNEQFF
TGTGCCAGCAGTCCCCGGAGGGCGTACAATGAGCAGTTCTTC
>TRBJ2-3|-|-|TRBV28
CASSLSEGPRTDTQYF
TGTGCCAGCAGTTTGTCAGAGGGGCCGCGCACAGATACGCAGTATTTT
>TRBJ2-5|-|TRBD2|TRBV4-1
CASSQDTGWLAGGFETQYF
TGCGCCAGCAGCCAAGATACGGGGTGGTTAGCGGGGGGGTTTGAGACCCAGTACTTC
>TRBJ2-1|once|TRBD1|TRBV2
CASSGQGLGEQFF
TGTGCCAGCAGTGGACAGGGTCTGGGTGAGCAGTTCTTC
>TRBJ1-5|-|-|TRBV6-4
CASRTGIQQPQHF
TGTGCCAGTAGAACAGGGATCCAACAGCCCCAGCATTTT
>TRBJ1-1|-|-|TRBV7-8
CASSPSPTGNTEAFF
TGTGCCAGCAGCCCTTCCCCGACAGGGAACACTGAAGCTTTCTTT
>TRBJ2-7|once|TRBD2|TRBV13
CASSLGGGAGEQYF
TGTGCCAGCAGCTTAGGCGGGGGGGCTGGCGAGCAGTACTTC
>TRBJ1-2|few|-|TRBV5-1
CASSPRVGYGYTF
TGCGCCAGCAGCCCTCGGGTTGGCTATGGCTACACCTTC
>TRBJ2-3|-|-|TRBV7-9
CASSLVGEADTQYF
TGTGCCAGCAGCTTAGTCGGGGAAGCAGATACGCAGTATTTT
>TRBJ2-3|-|TRBD2|TRBV19
CASNPGLGADTQYF
TGTGCCAGTAATCCGGGACTAGGCGCAGATACGCAGTATTTT
>TRBJ2-2|-|TRBD1|TRBV5-6
CASSRTGGIRTGELFF
TGTGCCAGCAGCCGGACAGGGGGGATACGGACCGGGGAGCTGTTTTTT
>TRBJ1-2|-|TRBD1|TRBV15
CATSSVAGGADYGYTF
TGTGCCACCAGCAGCGTGGCAGGGGGCGCCGATTATGGCTACACCTTC
>TRBJ2-2|-|TRBD2|TRBV6-5
CASSYGLAVNTGELFF
TGTGCCAGCAGTTACGGGCTAGCGGTGAACACCGGGGAGCTGTTTTTT
>TRBJ1-1|few|-|TRBV29-1
CSTLEKDFF
TGCAGCACCCTCGAGAAGGATTTCTTT
>TRBJ2-1|-|TRBD2|TRBV19
CATRTSGRGSQFF
TGTGCCACCAGGACTAGCGGGAGGGGGTCGCAGTTCTTC
>TRBJ2-1|-|-|TRBV5-1
CASNGGRSYNEQFF
TGCGCCAGCAACGGCGGGCGCTCCTACAATGAGCAGTTCTTC
>TRBJ1-5|-|-|TRBV18
CASSQQARLGNQPQHF
TGTGCCAGCTCACAACAGGCCCGGCTTGGCAATCAGCCCCAGCATTTT
>TRBJ2-7|-|-|TRBV18
CASSSPAYEQYF
TGTGCCAGCTCGTCCCCAGCCTACGAGCAGTACTTC
>TRBJ2-7|-|TRBD2|TRBV12-5
CASGLVLPLAGGSHEQYF
TGTGCTAGTGGTTTGGTACTCCCACTAGCGGGAGGTTCCCACGAGCAGTACTTC
>TRBJ2-7|-|-|TRBV6-5
CASSYSTDLFYEQYF
TGTGCCAGCAGTTACTCGACGGACCTTTTCTACGAGCAGTACTTC
>TRBJ1-2|-|-|TRBV11-2
CASSYNGGYTF
TGTGCCAGCAGCTACAACGGTGGCTACACCTTC
>TRBJ1-6|-|-|TRBV5-1
CASSLDGVSSPLHF
TGCGCCAGCAGCTTGGACGGGGTAAGCTCACCCCTCCACTTT
>TRBJ1-4|-|-|TRBV7-9
CASSWTNEKLFF
TGTGCCAGCAGTTGGACTAATGAAAAACTGTTTTTT
>TRBJ1-6|-|-|TRBV6-5
CASRGREIDNSPLHF
TGTGCCAGCAGAGGCAGGGAAATAGATAATTCACCCCTCCACTTT
>TRBJ1-4|-|-|TRBV28
CASGKGGEKLFF
TGTGCCAGCGGAAAGGGGGGCGAAAAACTGTTTTTT
>TRBJ2-2|-|-|TRBV10-3
CAISGDKAGAGELFF
TGTGCCATCAGTGGGGATAAAGCCGGGGCCGGGGAGCTGTTTTTT
>TRBJ1-3|many|TRBD1|TRBV10-1
CASSEASFWGQSSGNTIYF
TGCGCCAGCAGTGAGGCCTCCTTCTGGGGACAGAGCTCTGGAAACACCATATATTTT
>TRBJ2-2|few|-|TRBV25-1
CASSWGGELFF
TGTGCCAGCAGTTGGGGCGGGGAGCTGTTTTTT
>TRBJ2-1|-|-|TRBV18
CASSSGDYNEQFF
TGTGCCAGCTCATCGGGGGACTACAATGAGCAGTTCTTC
>TRBJ2-5|-|-|TRBV21-1
CASSKVGTGEETQYF
TGTGCCAGCAGCAAAGTTGGGACAGGGGAAGAGACCCAGTACTTC
>TRBJ2-5|-|TRBD1|TRBV4-1
CASSHLGQGGWETQYF
TGCGCCAGCAGCCACCTAGGACAGGGTGGTTGGGAGACCCAGTACTTC